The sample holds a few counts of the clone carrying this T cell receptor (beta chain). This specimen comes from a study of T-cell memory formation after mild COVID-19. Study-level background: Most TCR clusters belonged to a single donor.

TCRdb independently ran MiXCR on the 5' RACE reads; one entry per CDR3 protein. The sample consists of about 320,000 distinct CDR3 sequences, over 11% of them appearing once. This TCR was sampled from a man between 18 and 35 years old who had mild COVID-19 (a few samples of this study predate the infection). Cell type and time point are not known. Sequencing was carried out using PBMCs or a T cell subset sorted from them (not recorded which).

CDR3 sequence: CASREYSNQPQHF. CDR3 nucleotides: TGTGCCAGTAGGGAGTATAGCAATCAGCCCCAGCATTTT. This chain joins TRBV19 and TRBJ1-5; D unclear. Germline V lookup: CDR1 LNHDA, CDR2 SQIVND (reference sequence). Trimming cost V 6 bases and J 0 bases, with 6 bases left between them. The CDR3 totals 13 residues.